This is a list of T cell receptor beta chains from one sample in a study of T cells after yellow fever vaccination. TCRdb called the 5' RACE reads again in MiXCR, with one record for every CDR3 protein. The sample contains 150,000 to 200,000 distinct CDR3 sequences, 11% of which appear only once. The sample in question was CD8+ T cells sorted from PBMCs, obtained 15 days after the yellow fever booster vaccination. Receptors originate from a man aged 18-30 years who received the YFV17D yellow fever vaccine. Each CDR3 is given with its conserved first and last residue. Fields, in order: V gene, clone size, D gene, J gene, CDR3 DNA, CDR3 protein. A D gene is named only where the DNA matches it firmly. Rows may omit the clone size; those that give it use once, few, many or a size class.

V gene: TRBV4-3
clone size: few
D gene: TRBD1
J gene: TRBJ1-5
CDR3 DNA: TGCGCCAGCAGCCAAGATACAGGGGGCAATCAGCCCCAGCATTTT
CDR3 protein: CASSQDTGGNQPQHF

V gene: TRBV20-1
clone size: -
D gene: TRBD1
J gene: TRBJ1-2
CDR3 DNA: TGCAGTGCTCCGACAGGGTATGGCTACACCTTC
CDR3 protein: CSAPTGYGYTF

V gene: TRBV4-1
clone size: -
D gene: -
J gene: TRBJ1-6
CDR3 DNA: TGCGCCAGCAGCCAGCATCGATTAAATAATTCACCCCTCCACTTT
CDR3 protein: CASSQHRLNNSPLHF

V gene: TRBV6-6
clone size: few
D gene: -
J gene: TRBJ2-7
CDR3 DNA: TGTGCCAGCAGTCCCGGGACATATAAGGACGAGCAGTACTTC
CDR3 protein: CASSPGTYKDEQYF

V gene: TRBV4-3
clone size: -
D gene: TRBD1
J gene: TRBJ2-3
CDR3 DNA: TGCGCCTCCCGACAGGGGGTTAGCACAGATACGCAGTATTTT
CDR3 protein: CASRQGVSTDTQYF

V gene: TRBV28
clone size: -
D gene: TRBD2
J gene: TRBJ2-3
CDR3 DNA: TGTGCCAGCAGTTCTCTGATACCGGGGGGGCCTGGAGATACGCAGTATTTT
CDR3 protein: CASSSLIPGGPGDTQYF

V gene: TRBV28
clone size: few
D gene: -
J gene: TRBJ2-5
CDR3 DNA: TGTGCCAGCAGTTCAAGACAGACCCCAGAGACCCAGTACTTC
CDR3 protein: CASSSRQTPETQYF

V gene: TRBV5-4
clone size: -
D gene: -
J gene: TRBJ1-1
CDR3 DNA: TGTGCCAGCAGCTTTGCGGGGGGGGCCGCCACTGAAGCTTTCTTT
CDR3 protein: CASSFAGGAATEAFF

V gene: TRBV4-2
clone size: few
D gene: TRBD2
J gene: TRBJ2-1
CDR3 DNA: TGTGCCAGCAGCCAAGAGGGGACCGCAGCGGGGAGATATGAGCAGTTCTTC
CDR3 protein: CASSQEGTAAGRYEQFF

V gene: TRBV6-5
clone size: -
D gene: TRBD1
J gene: TRBJ1-2
CDR3 DNA: TGTGCCAGCAGGGTCGGACAGGGGTTGTTCTATGGCTACACCTTC
CDR3 protein: CASRVGQGLFYGYTF

V gene: TRBV4-1
clone size: -
D gene: -
J gene: TRBJ2-1
CDR3 DNA: TGCGCCAGCAGCCAAGGGACGCCGAATGAGCAGTTCTTC
CDR3 protein: CASSQGTPNEQFF

V gene: TRBV12-3/TRBV12-4
clone size: few
D gene: TRBD2
J gene: TRBJ2-3
CDR3 DNA: TGTGCCAGCAGCCCCCTAGCGGGGGCCATCACAGATACGCAGTATTTT
CDR3 protein: CASSPLAGAITDTQYF

V gene: TRBV29-1
clone size: -
D gene: -
J gene: TRBJ2-7
CDR3 DNA: TGCAGCGCAACCGGGTCCTTCTCCTACGAGCAGTACTTC
CDR3 protein: CSATGSFSYEQYF

V gene: TRBV4-2
clone size: -
D gene: -
J gene: TRBJ2-1
CDR3 DNA: TGTGCCAGCAGCCAAGAGGCGGGGCCGTACAATGAGCAGTTCTTC
CDR3 protein: CASSQEAGPYNEQFF

V gene: TRBV29-1
clone size: -
D gene: -
J gene: TRBJ1-1
CDR3 DNA: TGCAGCGTTGGAAGGGAGAGGAACACTGAAGCTTTCTTT
CDR3 protein: CSVGRERNTEAFF

V gene: TRBV3-1
clone size: few
D gene: TRBD1
J gene: TRBJ1-6
CDR3 DNA: TGTGCCAGCAGCCAAGGAGACAGGGGGTATTCACCCCTCCACTTT
CDR3 protein: CASSQGDRGYSPLHF

V gene: TRBV5-1
clone size: -
D gene: TRBD1
J gene: TRBJ1-2
CDR3 DNA: TGCGCCAGCACCGAATGGGATACAGGGGTAGCTAACTATGGCTACACCTTC
CDR3 protein: CASTEWDTGVANYGYTF

V gene: TRBV28
clone size: -
D gene: -
J gene: TRBJ1-1
CDR3 DNA: TGTGCCAGCAGTTTATGGAGTCTGAACACTGAAGCTTTCTTT
CDR3 protein: CASSLWSLNTEAFF

V gene: TRBV5-6
clone size: -
D gene: TRBD1
J gene: TRBJ2-1
CDR3 DNA: TGTGCCAGCAGCTTCAGACAGGGGGTCTTTTACAATGAGCAGTTCTTC
CDR3 protein: CASSFRQGVFYNEQFF

V gene: TRBV7-9
clone size: -
D gene: TRBD1
J gene: TRBJ2-3
CDR3 DNA: TGTGCCAGCAGCCATAGGCCAGGGACAGGGGGATTTGGCACAGATACGCAGTATTTT
CDR3 protein: CASSHRPGTGGFGTDTQYF

V gene: TRBV7-6
clone size: few
D gene: -
J gene: TRBJ1-1
CDR3 DNA: TGTGCCAGCAGCTTATTCCCCAACAGGGTACCCAACACTGAAGCTTTCTTT
CDR3 protein: CASSLFPNRVPNTEAFF

V gene: TRBV4-1
clone size: -
D gene: TRBD1
J gene: TRBJ2-2
CDR3 DNA: TGCGCCAGCAGCCTATCAACCGGGACAGGGAGGACCGGGGAGCTGTTTTTT
CDR3 protein: CASSLSTGTGRTGELFF

V gene: TRBV7-6
clone size: -
D gene: TRBD1
J gene: TRBJ1-1
CDR3 DNA: TGTGCCAGCAGCTTAGGGGACAGGGTCTCTGAAGCTTTCTTT
CDR3 protein: CASSLGDRVSEAFF

V gene: TRBV19
clone size: few
D gene: -
J gene: TRBJ1-2
CDR3 DNA: TGTGCCAGTAGCGCTCCTGATTCGGAGGGATATGGCTACACCTTC
CDR3 protein: CASSAPDSEGYGYTF

V gene: TRBV7-3
clone size: -
D gene: -
J gene: TRBJ1-4
CDR3 DNA: TGTGCCAGCAGCTCCCCCCAGGATGCAACTAATGAAAAACTGTTTTTT
CDR3 protein: CASSSPQDATNEKLFF

V gene: TRBV12-3/TRBV12-4
clone size: few
D gene: TRBD2
J gene: TRBJ2-6
CDR3 DNA: TGTGCCAGCAGTCCCGGGACTAGCGGGGGGGCCTTGTCTGGGGCCAACGTCCTGACTTTC
CDR3 protein: CASSPGTSGGALSGANVLTF

V gene: TRBV7-2
clone size: -
D gene: TRBD1
J gene: TRBJ2-3
CDR3 DNA: TGTGCCAGCAGCTACCCCCCCGGACAGGCGGCAGATACGCAGTATTTT
CDR3 protein: CASSYPPGQAADTQYF

V gene: TRBV7-9
clone size: few
D gene: TRBD1
J gene: TRBJ1-4
CDR3 DNA: TGTGCCAGCAGCTCGACTCGGACAGGGTCTAATGAAAAACTGTTTTTT
CDR3 protein: CASSSTRTGSNEKLFF

V gene: TRBV5-1
clone size: few
D gene: TRBD2
J gene: TRBJ2-5
CDR3 DNA: TGCGCCAACCGCTTAATAGCGGGGAAAGAGACCCAGTACTTC
CDR3 protein: CANRLIAGKETQYF

V gene: TRBV7-9
clone size: few
D gene: -
J gene: TRBJ2-3
CDR3 DNA: TGTGCCAGCAGCTTAGAGGGGGGGAATACGCAGTATTTT
CDR3 protein: CASSLEGGNTQYF

V gene: TRBV10-3
clone size: many
D gene: -
J gene: TRBJ2-7
CDR3 DNA: TGTGCCATCAGTGAGTCAGGGCAGAGGGCCGAGCAGTACTTC
CDR3 protein: CAISESGQRAEQYF

V gene: TRBV12-3/TRBV12-4
clone size: -
D gene: TRBD1
J gene: TRBJ2-5
CDR3 DNA: TGTGCCAGCGAACTTTCGGACAGGGGGCGCGCAGAGACCCAGTACTTC
CDR3 protein: CASELSDRGRAETQYF

V gene: TRBV4-1
clone size: many
D gene: TRBD1
J gene: TRBJ1-4
CDR3 DNA: TGCGCCAGCAGGGACAGGGGAGAGGAAAAACTGTTTTTT
CDR3 protein: CASRDRGEEKLFF

V gene: TRBV6-6
clone size: many
D gene: -
J gene: TRBJ2-1
CDR3 DNA: TGTGCCAGCAGTTACAAGTTGACCGAGGGGCGTTACAATGAGCAGTTCTTC
CDR3 protein: CASSYKLTEGRYNEQFF

V gene: TRBV4-2
clone size: few
D gene: -
J gene: TRBJ1-2
CDR3 DNA: TGTGCCAGCAGCCAGGGGGAAGGCTATGGCTACACCTTC
CDR3 protein: CASSQGEGYGYTF

V gene: TRBV4-3
clone size: few
D gene: -
J gene: TRBJ1-1
CDR3 DNA: TGCGCCAGCAGCCAAAACGGGAACCTTAACACTGAAGCTTTCTTT
CDR3 protein: CASSQNGNLNTEAFF

V gene: TRBV29-1
clone size: -
D gene: -
J gene: TRBJ2-3
CDR3 DNA: TGCAGCGTTCACGGTCTGGTGGCAGATACGCAGTATTTT
CDR3 protein: CSVHGLVADTQYF

V gene: TRBV7-9
clone size: many
D gene: TRBD1
J gene: TRBJ2-7
CDR3 DNA: TGTGCCAGCAGCCTCCTCACAGGGGCGTACGAGCAGTACTTC
CDR3 protein: CASSLLTGAYEQYF

V gene: TRBV7-2
clone size: few
D gene: -
J gene: TRBJ1-5
CDR3 DNA: TGTGCCAGCAGCTTAGGGTTTAGGATTTCCCACCGCCATCAGCCCCAGCATTTT
CDR3 protein: CASSLGFRISHRHQPQHF

V gene: TRBV15
clone size: many
D gene: -
J gene: TRBJ2-4
CDR3 DNA: TGTGCCACCAGCCGGGGGAACATTCAGTACTTC
CDR3 protein: CATSRGNIQYF

V gene: TRBV7-6
clone size: few
D gene: -
J gene: TRBJ1-1
CDR3 DNA: TGTGCCAGCAGCTCCCCGGGGCTCGGTGGTCCTGAAGCTTTCTTT
CDR3 protein: CASSSPGLGGPEAFF

V gene: TRBV12-3/TRBV12-4
clone size: many
D gene: -
J gene: TRBJ2-7
CDR3 DNA: TGTGCCAGCAGTTACGTCCTCTACGAGCAGTACTTC
CDR3 protein: CASSYVLYEQYF

V gene: TRBV7-9
clone size: -
D gene: TRBD2
J gene: TRBJ2-7
CDR3 DNA: TGTGCCAGCAGGCCACTAGCGGGAGGCTACGAGCAGTACTTC
CDR3 protein: CASRPLAGGYEQYF

V gene: TRBV7-6
clone size: few
D gene: -
J gene: TRBJ2-3
CDR3 DNA: TGTGCCAGCAGCCTGCCAGGGGCGAGCACAGATACGCAGTATTTT
CDR3 protein: CASSLPGASTDTQYF

V gene: TRBV9
clone size: -
D gene: TRBD2
J gene: TRBJ2-1
CDR3 DNA: TGTGCCAGCAGCGTGGGGGGGGACAATGAGCAGTTCTTC
CDR3 protein: CASSVGGDNEQFF

V gene: TRBV5-1
clone size: -
D gene: -
J gene: TRBJ1-4
CDR3 DNA: TGCGCCAGCAGGGACCTAGGGTATCAAAAACTGTTTTTT
CDR3 protein: CASRDLGYQKLFF

V gene: TRBV27
clone size: -
D gene: TRBD1
J gene: TRBJ1-1
CDR3 DNA: TGTGCCAGCAGTTTATGGACAGGGGGCACTGAAGCTTTCTTT
CDR3 protein: CASSLWTGGTEAFF

V gene: TRBV19
clone size: -
D gene: TRBD2
J gene: TRBJ2-1
CDR3 DNA: TGTGCCAGTAGTATAGATCAGCCGGGACTAGCGGGCAATGAGCAGTTCTTC
CDR3 protein: CASSIDQPGLAGNEQFF

V gene: TRBV2
clone size: -
D gene: -
J gene: TRBJ2-5
CDR3 DNA: TGTGCCAGCGTTAGGAAGGGGATAAGTCTCGTCGAGACCCAGTACTTC
CDR3 protein: CASVRKGISLVETQYF

V gene: TRBV23-1
clone size: few
D gene: -
J gene: TRBJ2-2
CDR3 DNA: TGCGCCAGCAGGGGGACTAACACCGGGGAGCTGTTTTTT
CDR3 protein: CASRGTNTGELFF

V gene: TRBV10-3
clone size: few
D gene: -
J gene: TRBJ1-2
CDR3 DNA: TGTGCCATCGGGGGAGACTATGGCTACACCTTC
CDR3 protein: CAIGGDYGYTF

V gene: TRBV5-5
clone size: few
D gene: -
J gene: TRBJ2-3
CDR3 DNA: TGTGCCAGCAGCCCCGGGAGTCCTGGCACAGATACGCAGTATTTT
CDR3 protein: CASSPGSPGTDTQYF

V gene: TRBV4-1
clone size: -
D gene: -
J gene: TRBJ1-6
CDR3 DNA: TGCGCCAGCAGCCAAGAGGAATTCATTAGCTCCTATAATTCACCCCTCCACTTT
CDR3 protein: CASSQEEFISSYNSPLHF

V gene: TRBV3-1
clone size: many
D gene: TRBD2
J gene: TRBJ2-3
CDR3 DNA: TGTGCCAGCAGCCAAGGACTAGCGGGGATAAGCACAGATACGCAGTATTTT
CDR3 protein: CASSQGLAGISTDTQYF

V gene: TRBV19
clone size: few
D gene: -
J gene: TRBJ2-2
CDR3 DNA: TGTGCCAGTAATATAGGGGGAGGATTTACCGGGGAGCTGTTTTTT
CDR3 protein: CASNIGGGFTGELFF